These 29 T cell receptor beta chains were sequenced from one sample in a study of T cell responses to AZD1222 COVID-19 vaccine. Data came from immunoSEQ multiplex PCR; TCRdb stores just in-frame clones and leaves some out. The sample consists of 84,000 or so clones, roughly nine tenths of them appearing once. The material was peripheral blood, obtained on day 0 of AZD1222 vaccination. The receptors come from an adult in good health.

This chain uses TRBV30 with TRBJ2-3; 10 bases match TRBD2. Germline CDR1 is GTSNPN and CDR2 is SVGIG (reference sequence). CDR3 length equals 14 residues. With V trimmed by 5 bases and J by 2 bases, 4 bases remained unmatched. The CDR3 region has the DNA TGTGCCTGGGCGACTAGCGGGCTCACAGATACGCAGTATTTT. This gives the protein CAWATSGLTDTQYF.

The rearrangement uses TRBV3-1 (or the pseudogene TRBV3-2) and TRBJ2-1, with D unresolved. The CDR3 covers 12 residues. With 1 base removed from V and 8 bases from J, the gap between germline ends came to 6 bases. CDR1 LGHDT and CDR2 YNNKEL come from the germline V gene (reference sequence). CDR3 amino acids: CASSQGIDEQFF. CDR3 nucleotides: TGTGCCAGCAGCCAAGGAATAGATGAGCAGTTCTTC.

The genes are TRBV5-1 and TRBJ2-5, with D perhaps assigned TRBD1 or TRBD2 (5 bases each). The germline V gene encodes CDR1 SGHRS and CDR2 YFSETQ. With 2 bases removed from V and 6 bases from J, the gap between germline ends came to 17 bases. The CDR3 contains 15 residues. In nucleotides, the CDR3 is TGCGCCAGCAGCTTCGAGAATGGCAGGGAGAAGACCCAGTACTTC. Residues: CASSFENGREKTQYF.

This sequence joins TRBV3-1 (or the pseudogene TRBV3-2) and TRBJ2-1, with TRBD1 matching 11 bases. Germline lookup yields CDR1 LGHDT and CDR2 YNNKEL (reference sequence). V lost 1 base, J lost 7 bases, and 6 bases stayed unmatched. This CDR3 contains 16 residues. CDR3 sequence reads: CASSQVRDRGVNEQFF. DNA of the CDR3: TGTGCCAGCAGCCAAGTTCGGGACAGGGGGGTAAATGAGCAGTTCTTC.

The chain recombines TRBV2 with TRBJ2-7, with a possible D match to TRBD2 (5 bases). Trimming shortened V by 5 bases and J by 2 bases, and 16 bases separated the two germline ends. CDR1 is SNHLY, CDR2 FYNNEI, per germline. CDR3 length: 15 residues. The CDR3: CASSYEGTSTYEQYF. CDR3 DNA: TGTGCCAGCAGTTATGAGGGAACTTCAACCTACGAGCAGTACTTC.

The chain couples TRBV5-1 to TRBJ1-2, with D possibly being TRBD1 (5 bases). This CDR3 region has 15 residues. The V and J ends lost 3 bases and 8 bases respectively, with 20 bases between them. Germline values: CDR1 SGHRS, CDR2 YFSETQ. In DNA form, the CDR3 reads TGCGCCAGCAGCTCCAATCCGGGACCCCGAGGCGGCTACACCTTC. Residues: CASSSNPGPRGGYTF.

The chain combines TRBV19 with TRBJ2-7, with 10 positions matching TRBD2. V lost 3 bases and J lost 1; bases outside the gene matches: 9. Germline CDR1 reads LNHDA; CDR2 reads SQIVND (reference sequence). The length of the CDR3 is 17 residues. CDR3 sequence: CASSIRKAGGLSYEQYF. The CDR3 DNA is TGTGCCAGTAGTATCCGAAAAGCGGGAGGGCTTTCCTACGAGCAGTACTTC. The entire variable domain, with the rest obtained from reference TRBV19 and TRBJ2-7, is as follows: DGGITQSPKYLFRKEGQNVTLSCEQNLNHDAMYWYRQDPGQGLRLIYYSQIVNDFQKGDIAEGYSVSREKKESFPLTVTSAQKNPTAFYLCASSIRKAGGLSYEQYFGPGTRLTVT.

The rearrangement joins TRBV28 to TRBJ2-4, with D unclear. The CDR3 sequence is 14 residues long. Between the trimmed V and J ends, which lost 4 bases and 10 bases, there was a span of 17 bases. From germline, CDR1 is MDHEN and CDR2 SYDVKM. The CDR3: CASSSPPVTSIQYF. CDR3 DNA: TGTGCCAGCAGTTCCCCCCCAGTCACTTCAATTCAGTACTTC.

This clone was counted only a few times. The chain is built from TRBV11-2 and TRBJ1-1; D is unclear. The germline gives CDR1 SGHAT, CDR2 FQNNGV. Trimming took 5 bases from V and 7 from J, leaving 14 bases between them. The CDR3 totals 13 residues. This CDR3 is CASSPGHGSEAFF. The CDR3 DNA sequence: TGTGCCAGCAGCCCCGGTCATGGCAGTGAAGCTTTCTTT.

This sequence joins TRBV12-2 and TRBJ2-4; the listed D gene, TRBD1, was not tested against the DNA. TRBV12-2 counts as a pseudogene. CDR3 length: 16 residues. CDR3: CASRLKRAGTKNIQYF. The CDR3 DNA reads TGTGCAAGTCGCTTAAAGAGAGCAGGGACCAAAAACATTCAGTACTTC.

The chain employs TRBV10-1 and TRBJ2-2; weak D call: TRBD1 (5 bases). From germline, CDR1 is WNHNN and CDR2 SYGVQD (reference sequence). V was shortened by 2 bases and J by 0 bases, with 13 bases between the two germline ends. This CDR3 has 17 amino acids. The CDR3 bases are TGCGCCAGCAGTGAGGTCACAGGAGATGCGAACACCGGGGAGCTGTTTTTT. Protein sequence: CASSEVTGDANTGELFF.

The gene calls are TRBV6-5 and TRBJ2-3; TRBD1 matches at 9 bases. Germline V gene lookup returns CDR1 MNHEY and CDR2 SVGAGI. Trimming at V came to 7 bases and at J to 6 bases, leaving 8 bases not matched to a gene. The CDR3 contains 14 residues. The CDR3 DNA reads as TGTGCCAGCAACCGGGACAGGGCGGGGGATACGCAGTATTTT. This translates into CASNRDRAGDTQYF.

Regarding this clone: Other DNA sequences in the sample encode the same CDR3. The genes are TRBV28 and TRBJ1-5; the D gene is possibly TRBD1 (5 bases). The CDR3 extends over 15 amino acids. V was pared by 2 bases and J by 0 bases, with 8 bases between. Germline V CDR1 and CDR2: MDHEN, SYDVKM. In DNA form, the CDR3 reads TGTGCCAGCAGTTTAGGGGGTTATAGCAATCAGCCCCAGCATTTT. Its protein product is CASSLGGYSNQPQHF.

The chain links TRBV4-1 to TRBJ2-1, with 7 bases aligning to TRBD1. Germline trimming cut 3 bases from V and 0 bases from J; bases unmatched to any gene: 2. This CDR3 contains 15 residues. Germline CDR1 is MGHRA and CDR2 is YSYEKL. The CDR3 bases are TGCGCCAGCAGCCAGGACAGGAGCTCCTACAATGAGCAGTTCTTC. Protein product: CASSQDRSSYNEQFF.

This rearrangement joins TRBV4-1 to TRBJ1-5; the match to TRBD1 covers 10 bases. Per germline, CDR1 MGHRA and CDR2 YSYEKL. This CDR3 spans 15 amino acids. Trimming cost V 0 bases and J 6 bases; bases outside gene matches: 2. CDR3 in DNA: TGCGCCAGCAGCCAAGATGGACAGGGGGGTCAGCCCCAGCATTTT. It encodes CASSQDGQGGQPQHF.

The rearrangement links TRBV6-2 or TRBV6-3 to TRBJ2-5, with TRBD2 matching 7 bases. The junction had 5 bases not matched to a gene; V was cut back by 2 bases and J by 5 bases. The CDR3 spans 14 residues. Germline values: CDR1 MNHEY, CDR2 SVGEGT. The CDR3 bases are TGTGCCAGCAGTTACCGCGCGGGAGCGGAGACCCAGTACTTC. Its translation: CASSYRAGAETQYF.

The CDR3 here is CASSFEGGSNQPQHF. CDR3 DNA sequence: TGCGCCAGCAGCTTCGAGGGGGGTAGCAATCAGCCCCAGCATTTT. This sequence joins TRBV5-1 and TRBJ1-5; TRBD1 is a possible D gene (6 bases). Germline V gene sequence: CDR1 SGHRS, CDR2 YFSETQ. This CDR3 region has 15 residues. With 2 bases removed from V and 0 bases from J, the gap between germline ends came to 9 bases.

CDR3 loop: CASRQGADGELFF. CDR3 bases: TGTGCCAGCCGACAGGGGGCCGACGGGGAGCTGTTTTTT. The chain employs TRBV10-3 and TRBJ2-2, with 10 bases identical to TRBD1. With V trimmed by 10 bases and J by 7 bases, 6 bases remained unmatched. Germline V CDR1 and CDR2: ENHRY, SYGVKD. The CDR3 length is 13 residues.

V is TRBV5-1 and J is TRBJ1-1; no clear D. Germline V gene sequence: CDR1 SGHRS, CDR2 YFSETQ. The CDR3 is 12 amino acids. V lost 6 bases, J lost 3 bases, and 9 bases lay in between. CDR3 in DNA: TGCGCCAGCACCGGTTTGGACACTGAAGCTTTCTTT. Protein product: CASTGLDTEAFF.

This chain links TRBV3-1 (or the pseudogene TRBV3-2) with TRBJ2-1; D is ambiguous. Germline loops: CDR1 LGHDT, CDR2 YNNKEL (reference sequence). V was pared by 1 base and J by 8 bases, with 6 bases between. This CDR3 is 12 amino acids long. In DNA, the CDR3 is TGTGCCAGCAGCCAAGGGCTGGATGAGCAGTTCTTC. It translates to CASSQGLDEQFF.

The V and J genes are TRBV11-1 and TRBJ2-2, with D unresolved. V gave up 5 bases and J gave up 4 bases, with 11 bases separating them. The CDR3 runs 14 residues. The germline CDR1 and CDR2 sequences are SGHAT and FQDESV (reference sequence). The CDR3 spells CASSTHLGTGELFF. The CDR3 bases are TGTGCCAGCAGCACACACTTGGGCACCGGGGAGCTGTTTTTT.

With regard to this clone: The junction does not match germline at one end; this may be a read error. V gene TRBV6-2 or TRBV6-3 combines with J gene TRBJ2-7, with no clear D. This CDR3 spans 13 amino acids. Germline V gene sequence: CDR1 MNHEY, CDR2 SVGEGT. The CDR3 nucleotides are TGTGGCAGCTGTTACGGGCTGGGGAACGAGCAGTACTTC. It codes for CGSCYGLGNEQYF.

The CDR3 DNA is TGTGCCAGTCATGGACAGACCGCCCCCTACGAGCAGTACTTC. It codes for CASHGQTAPYEQYF. V gene TRBV19 combines with J gene TRBJ2-7; tentatively, D is TRBD1 (6 bases). V was cut by 8 bases and J by 2 bases, with 16 bases left in between. The CDR3 spans 14 residues. Germline V gene sequence: CDR1 LNHDA, CDR2 SQIVND (reference sequence). Full variable domain (outside the CDR3, taken from reference TRBV19 and TRBJ2-7): DGGITQSPKYLFRKEGQNVTLSCEQNLNHDAMYWYRQDPGQGLRLIYYSQIVNDFQKGDIAEGYSVSREKKESFPLTVTSAQKNPTAFYLCASHGQTAPYEQYFGPGTRLTVT.

V gene TRBV11-2 combines with J gene TRBJ1-2; D unresolved. Trimming removed 3 bases at V and 7 bases at J, with 9 bases between. Germline V gene sequence: CDR1 SGHAT, CDR2 FQNNGV. The CDR3 is made up of 12 amino acids. The CDR3 loop is CASSFGVSGYTF. The CDR3 DNA is TGTGCCAGCAGCTTTGGAGTCAGTGGCTACACCTTC. Based on the CDR3 plus reference TRBV11-2 and TRBJ1-2, the full variable domain is EAGVAQSPRYKIIEKRQSVAFWCNPISGHATLYWYQQILGQGPKLLIQFQNNGVVDDSQLPKDRFSAERLKGVDSTLKIQPAKLEDSAVYLCASSFGVSGYTFGSGTRLTVV.

The genes are TRBV15 and TRBJ2-1; D might be TRBD1 or TRBD2, each matching 5 bases. The CDR3 has 15 residues. Germline lookup yields CDR1 LNHNV and CDR2 YYDKDF (reference sequence). The V end was cut by 0 bases, the J end by 4 bases, with 10 bases between. The CDR3 protein is CATSRDRDPYNEQFF. The CDR3 DNA sequence: TGTGCCACCAGCAGAGACCGGGACCCATACAATGAGCAGTTCTTC.

This chain uses TRBV11-1 with TRBJ2-7, with 10 positions matching TRBD2. The germline V gene has CDR1 SGHAT and CDR2 FQDESV (reference sequence). V shed 3 bases and J 7 bases; nucleotides not matched to a gene: 6. The CDR3 spans 14 residues. The CDR3 protein is CASSFLAGEREQYF. Here the CDR3 DNA reads TGTGCCAGCAGCTTTCTAGCGGGAGAGCGGGAGCAGTACTTC.

The chain links TRBV5-1 to TRBJ2-2, with unresolved D. The CDR3 contains 15 residues. The germline V and J ends were trimmed by 0 bases and 2 bases, with 8 bases remaining between them. The V gene's germline CDR1 is SGHRS and CDR2 YFSETQ. The CDR3 DNA is TGCGCCAGCAGCTTGGGTGACGCTAACACCGGGGAGCTGTTTTTT. Translating it yields CASSLGDANTGELFF.

The chain couples TRBV5-1 to TRBJ1-2; 9 bases fit TRBD1. V was clipped by 6 bases and J by 4 bases; unmatched bases: 7. Germline CDR1 SGHRS, CDR2 YFSETQ. The length of the CDR3 is 14 residues. The CDR3 sequence: CASNPGQGSYGYTF. The CDR3 nucleotides read TGCGCCAGCAACCCGGGACAGGGCTCCTATGGCTACACCTTC.

The gene calls are TRBV11-3 and TRBJ2-3, with D hard to call. V was shortened by 1 base and J by 0 bases, with 14 bases between the two germline ends. Germline loops: CDR1 SGHNT, CDR2 YENEEA. The CDR3 extends over 17 amino acids. This CDR3 is CASSLGTGRSSTDTQYF. The CDR3 region has the DNA TGTGCCAGCAGCTTAGGGACCGGACGATCTAGCACAGATACGCAGTATTTT.